What follows describes a single T cell receptor beta chain. Its antigen is unidentified. The CDR3 has 14 amino acids. Germline V lookup: CDR1 WNHNN, CDR2 SYGVQD (reference sequence). V trimming: 5 bases; J trimming: 6 bases; junction bases outside the gene matches: 8. Generated by immunoSEQ multiplex PCR, the TCRdb table keeps only in-frame clones and is missing some. The data contain about 2.3 million clones, 93% of them singletons. This sample was taken from a study of shared clonotypes between healthy human individuals. Study findings and constraints: All-four-donor shared clonotypes had higher generation probabilities than non-shared clonotypes did.

Partitioning of CD4+ cells yielded a CD45RA+ naive subset and a CD45RA-negative memory subset. The genes are TRBV10-1 and TRBJ2-3; 7 bases line up with TRBD2. The sequenced sample was naive CD4+ T cells from PBMCs. Subset noted: CD45RA+ positively selected. The TCR sequence derives from a man younger than 35 in good health. Some clones in this sample may be carry-over from other donors' samples. CDR3 bases: TGCGCCAGCAGTAGCGGGATCTTTTTGGATACGCAGTATTTT. This codes for CASSSGIFLDTQYF.